This TCR beta chain derives from a study of PD-1 blockade in mismatch repair-deficient tumors. To note about this clone: The antigen remains undetermined.

Overall study findings and caveats: After pembrolizumab, tumor-resident clones rose rapidly, then generally contracted before radiologic responses.

The assay was immunoSEQ multiplex PCR, and TCRdb's table has in-frame clones only and misses some. The sample consists of around 25,000 clones, roughly 80% of them appearing once. There are 17 residues in the CDR3. The germline V gene has CDR1 SGDLS and CDR2 YYNGEE. Losses at the gene ends were 4 bases for V and 5 bases for J; bases not matched to a gene: 15. The gene calls are TRBV9 and TRBJ1-1; TRBD1 matches at 9 bases. The input for sequencing was PBMCs, taken before pembrolizumab treatment. The receptor's source is an adult with mismatch repair-deficient cancer. The CDR3 protein is CASSPTGGAVSRTEAFF. In DNA, the CDR3 is TGTGCCAGCAGCCCAACAGGGGGCGCGGTTTCTAGGACTGAAGCTTTCTTT. Based on the CDR3 plus reference TRBV9 and TRBJ1-1, the full variable domain is DSGVTQTPKHLITATGQRVTLRCSPRSGDLSVYWYQQSLDQGLQFLIQYYNGEERAKGNILERFSAQQFPDLHSELNLSSLELGDSALYFCASSPTGGAVSRTEAFFGQGTRLTVV.